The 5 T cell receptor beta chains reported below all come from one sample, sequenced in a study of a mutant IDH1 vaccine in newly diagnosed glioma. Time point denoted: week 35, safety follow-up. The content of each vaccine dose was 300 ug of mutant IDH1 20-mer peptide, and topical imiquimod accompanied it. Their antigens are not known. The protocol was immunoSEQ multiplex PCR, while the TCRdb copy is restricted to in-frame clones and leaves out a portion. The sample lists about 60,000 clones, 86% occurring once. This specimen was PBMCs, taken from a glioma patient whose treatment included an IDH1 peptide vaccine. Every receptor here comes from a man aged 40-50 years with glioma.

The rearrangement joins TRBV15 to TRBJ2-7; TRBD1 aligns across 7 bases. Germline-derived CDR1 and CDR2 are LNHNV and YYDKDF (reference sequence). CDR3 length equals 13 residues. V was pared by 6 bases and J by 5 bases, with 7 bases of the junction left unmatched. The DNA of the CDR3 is TGTGCCACCAGAGCCTCCGGACAGGACGAGCAGTACTTC. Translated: CATRASGQDEQYF.

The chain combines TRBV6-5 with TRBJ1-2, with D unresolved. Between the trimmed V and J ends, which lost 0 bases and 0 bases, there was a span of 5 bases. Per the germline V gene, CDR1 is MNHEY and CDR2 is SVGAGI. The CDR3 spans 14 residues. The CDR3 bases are TGTGCCAGCAGTTACTCGACCCCTAACTATGGCTACACCTTC. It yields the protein CASSYSTPNYGYTF.

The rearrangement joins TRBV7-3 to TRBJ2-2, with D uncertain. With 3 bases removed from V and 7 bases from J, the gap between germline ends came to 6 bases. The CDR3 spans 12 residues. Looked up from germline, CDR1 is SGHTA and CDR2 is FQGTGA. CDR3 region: CASSFDDGELFF. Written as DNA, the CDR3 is TGTGCCAGCAGCTTTGATGACGGGGAGCTGTTTTTT.

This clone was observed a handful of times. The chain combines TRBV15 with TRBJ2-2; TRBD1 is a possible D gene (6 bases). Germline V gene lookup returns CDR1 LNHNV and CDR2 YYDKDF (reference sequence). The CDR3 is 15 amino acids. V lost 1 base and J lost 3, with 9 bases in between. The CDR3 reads CATSRAGTYTGELFF. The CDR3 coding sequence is TGTGCCACCAGCAGAGCCGGGACATACACCGGGGAGCTGTTTTTT.

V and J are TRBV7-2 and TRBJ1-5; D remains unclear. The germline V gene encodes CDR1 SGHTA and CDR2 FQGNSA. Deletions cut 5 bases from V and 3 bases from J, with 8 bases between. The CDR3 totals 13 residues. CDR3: CASSPWTNQPQHF. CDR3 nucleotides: TGTGCCAGCAGCCCTTGGACCAATCAGCCCCAGCATTTT.